This TCR beta chain came from a study of blood T cell repertoires in COVID-19. Per the authors' pipeline: Amplification with reference gene primers provided the estimates of nucleated cell counts. Profiled with immunoSEQ multiplex PCR; TCRdb holds only in-frame clones, not every one. That table furnishes V, J and clone size, whereas the DNA furnished D and trimming. The sample includes about 120,000 clones, about four fifths seen only once; the top ten take roughly 4%. This clonotype originated in a woman under 40 who had recovered from COVID-19. Sequenced sample: PBMCs or T cells enriched from blood (not recorded which).

CDR3 loop: CASSVEVAGGAGGYTF. The DNA for the CDR3 is TGTGCCAGCAGCGTAGAAGTGGCAGGGGGAGCCGGTGGCTACACCTTC. The chain carries TRBV9 and TRBJ1-2, with 7 bases aligning to TRBD1. Germline assignment: CDR1 SGDLS and CDR2 YYNGEE. Trimming removed 0 bases from V and 7 bases from J; junction bases left unmatched: 12. The CDR3 loop spans 16 amino acids.